The present T cell receptor beta chain was sequenced within a study of OX40 agonist ivuxolimab in advanced cancers. The CDR3 totals 15 residues. CDR1 and CDR2 from the germline V gene are SGHRS and YFSETQ. V was pared by 4 bases and J by 2 bases, with 4 bases of the junction left unmatched. Overall study results and limits: At doses 0.1 to 3.0 mg/kg, CD4+ and CD8+ clones expanded.

TCRdb's table, derived via immunoSEQ multiplex PCR, lists solely in-frame clones and lacks some. The sample holds some 90,000 clones, approximately 91% seen once. A word on this clone: Its antigen is unknown.

Autoimmune disease history or systemic immunosuppression was exclusionary. At cycle 4 day 1, cycle 7 day 1, and baseline, blood was sampled. This sequence originates from an adult with an advanced solid tumor such as melanoma, head and neck, liver or kidney cancer. The chain uses TRBV5-1 and TRBJ2-2, with 8 bases lining up with TRBD1. The sequenced sample was CD4+ or CD8+ T cells sorted from blood, obtained in a trial of the OX40 agonist ivuxolimab. CDR3 nucleotides: TGCGCCAGCAGCCTACAGGGGGGAAACACCGGGGAGCTGTTTTTT. Its translation is CASSLQGGNTGELFF. The full variable domain, completed using reference TRBV5-1 and TRBJ2-2, is KAGVTQTPRYLIKTRGQQVTLSCSPISGHRSVSWYQQTPGQGLQFLFEYFSETQRNKGNFPGRFSGRQFSNSRSEMNVSTLELGDSALYLCASSLQGGNTGELFFGEGSRLTVL.